A single sample gave rise to the 5 T cell receptor beta chains below, sequenced in a study of long-term antiretroviral therapy in people with HIV. Survey level was the resolution at which the v3.0 immunoSEQ assay ran. TCRdb's copy holds only in-frame clones and misses some; the assay was immunoSEQ multiplex PCR. The sample shows some 11,000 clones, around 80% of them seen only once. Material: unsorted PBMCs, obtained about 7 years after starting antiretroviral therapy. The receptors were gathered from a middle-aged man with HIV.

This clone was detected only once. The gene calls are TRBV7-9 and TRBJ1-2; 8 bases are shared with TRBD1. The trim removed 11 bases at V and 3 bases at J, leaving 11 bases unmatched. In germline, CDR1 is SEHNR, CDR2 FQNEAQ (reference sequence). The CDR3 has 14 residues. CDR3 region: CAGSRDRWDYGYTF. CDR3 in DNA: TGTGCCGGGTCTCGGGACAGGTGGGACTATGGCTACACCTTC.

The rearrangement joins TRBV5-6 to TRBJ1-1; perhaps TRBD1 as D (6 bases). The V and J ends lost 7 bases and 0 bases respectively, with 16 bases between them. The CDR3 covers 15 residues. Germline-derived CDR1 and CDR2 are SGHDT and YYEEEE. CDR3 nucleotide sequence: TGTGCCAGCCGCGAGGACAGCACCATGAACACTGAAGCTTTCTTT. Protein product: CASREDSTMNTEAFF.

This chain links TRBV27 with TRBJ2-7; 9 nucleotides align to TRBD2. Germline V CDR1 and CDR2: MNHEY, SMNVEV (reference sequence). With 5 bases clipped from V and 6 bases from J, the junction kept 5 bases outside the gene matches. The CDR3 runs 13 residues. The CDR3 sequence: CASSPAGGFEQYF. The CDR3 nucleotides read TGTGCCAGCAGTCCCGCGGGAGGGTTCGAGCAGTACTTC.

The chain combines TRBV27 with TRBJ2-7, with D uncertain. The CDR3 has 15 amino acids. V lost 2 bases, J lost 0 bases, and 11 bases lay in between. Germline V gene lookup returns CDR1 MNHEY and CDR2 SMNVEV (reference sequence). CDR3 DNA: TGTGCCAGCAGTTTACCGGCGGTTAGCTCCTACGAGCAGTACTTC. Amino acid sequence: CASSLPAVSSYEQYF.

The chain combines TRBV19 with TRBJ1-2, with 7 nucleotides matching TRBD1. Trimming took 3 bases from V and 3 from J; bases not matched to a gene: 4. This CDR3 has 14 amino acids. Germline loops: CDR1 LNHDA, CDR2 SQIVND (reference sequence). CDR3 nucleotide sequence: TGTGCCAGTAGTATCGGGACAGCCCACTATGGCTACACCTTC. Its protein product is CASSIGTAHYGYTF.